This TCR beta chain was captured by sequencing in a study of T-cell reconstitution after alpha-beta-depleted transplantation in children. The CDR3 is 15 residues long. Germline V CDR1 and CDR2: MDHEN, SYDVKM. The ends lost 5 bases at V and 5 bases at J; junction bases unmatched: 5. Unique molecular identifiers were incorporated into the prepared TCRbeta library. A single record per CDR3 protein comes from TCRdb applying MiXCR to the PCR reads. This table holds around 580,000 distinct CDR3 sequences, 23% found once. The source was PBMCs, mostly from graft donor cells, collected 360 days after TCRalphabeta/CD19-depleted stem cell transplant. This sequence joins TRBV28 and TRBJ2-2; 10 bases align to TRBD1. The source is a boy under three years old who had a stem cell transplant for acute myeloid leukemia, so the T cells may come from the graft donor. The CDR3: CASSHRTGGTGELFF. The CDR3 region has the DNA TGTGCCAGCAGTCACCGGACAGGGGGGACCGGGGAGCTGTTTTTT.